The 18 T cell receptor beta chains below come from one sample, sequenced in a study of beta chain features in type 1 diabetes. Investigators reverse transcribed all isolated RNA, so they sequenced expressed TCRB transcripts. The data were produced by immunoSEQ multiplex PCR, yet TCRdb's version contains in-frame clones alone and is incomplete. The sample yields 250,000 to 350,000 clones, around 13% seen once. The sample consisted of central memory CD4+ T cells from blood. These receptors were obtained from a man in his thirties or forties in good health.

The chain joins TRBV5-4 to TRBJ2-7, with D possibly matching TRBD2 (7 bases). V was trimmed by 3 bases and J by 0 bases, leaving 13 bases between them. The CDR3 covers 15 residues. CDR1 SGHNT and CDR2 YYREEE come from the germline V gene (reference sequence). This CDR3 is CASSWRGQSSYEQYF. The DNA for the CDR3 is TGTGCCAGCAGCTGGCGGGGGCAAAGCTCCTACGAGCAGTACTTC. Full variable domain (remainder filled in from reference TRBV5-4 and TRBJ2-7): ETGVTQSPTHLIKTRGQQVTLRCSSQSGHNTVSWYQQALGQGPQFIFQYYREEENGRGNFPPRFSGLQFPNYSSELNVNALELDDSALYLCASSWRGQSSYEQYFGPGTRLTVT.

This clone was seen a handful of times. The chain links TRBV7-7 to TRBJ1-1; a weak D match, TRBD1 (5 bases). This CDR3 is 14 amino acids long. CDR1 is SSHAT, CDR2 FNYEAQ, per germline (reference sequence). Trimming shortened V by 1 base and J by 7 bases, and 13 bases separated the two germline ends. The CDR3 DNA reads as TGTGCCAGCAGCTTAGAGGGCTGGGGGGGTGAAGCTTTCTTT. Translating it yields CASSLEGWGGEAFF.

This rearrangement joins TRBV7-9 to TRBJ2-3, with 10 bases aligning to TRBD2. V lost 5 bases to trimming and J lost 3 bases; unmatched junction nucleotides: 8. This CDR3 spans 16 amino acids. CDR1 and CDR2 from the germline V gene are SEHNR and FQNEAQ (reference sequence). The CDR3 DNA is TGTGCCAGCAGCGTTACCGGGACTAGCGCTACAGATACGCAGTATTTT. Translation gives CASSVTGTSATDTQYF.

The chain recombines TRBV29-1 with TRBJ2-3, with 8 bases lining up with TRBD2. CDR3 size: 13 residues. V lost 8 bases to trimming and J lost 8 bases; unmatched junction nucleotides: 12. Germline CDR1 reads SQVTM; CDR2 reads ANQGSEA. CDR3 amino acids: CSCGGAGVGTQYF. CDR3 DNA: TGCAGCTGCGGAGGAGCGGGAGTCGGTACGCAGTATTTT.

The J gene is TRBJ1-3, the V gene TRBV7-8; no reliable D call. Germline V gene data show CDR1 as SGHVS and CDR2 as FQNEAQ. There are 13 residues in the CDR3. V lost 10 bases to trimming and J lost 4 bases, with 14 bases between them. For the CDR3, the DNA is TGTGCCACCCATCCCCCGATCGGAAACACCATATATTTT. Its translation: CATHPPIGNTIYF.

The sample holds a few counts of this clone. The rearrangement links TRBV4-1 to TRBJ1-6, with no clear D. Germline-derived CDR1 and CDR2 are MGHRA and YSYEKL. V dropped 1 base and J dropped 5 bases, with 9 bases sitting between them. This CDR3 is built from 15 residues. The CDR3 nucleotides read TGCGCCAGCAGCCAAGGGGAGGTGGATAATTCACCCCTCCACTTT. This encodes CASSQGEVDNSPLHF.

This clone was observed a few times. The chain carries TRBV5-6 and TRBJ1-2; the D is unclear. V lost 1 base to trimming and J lost 1 base, with 11 bases between them. Germline loops: CDR1 SGHDT, CDR2 YYEEEE. The CDR3 length is 15 residues. Here the CDR3 reads CASSLFRSYNYGYTF. CDR3 in DNA: TGTGCCAGCAGCTTGTTCAGGTCTTATAACTATGGCTACACCTTC.

This clone appeared many times. The chain recombines TRBV6-5 with TRBJ2-2; 11 positions match TRBD2. V dropped 8 bases and J dropped 7; count of bases not matched to a gene: 0. The length of the CDR3 is 12 residues. CDR1 is MNHEY, CDR2 SVGAGI, per germline. CDR3 bases: TGTGCCAGCGGACTAGCGGGCGGGGAGCTGTTTTTT. It codes for CASGLAGGELFF.

This clone was observed many times. The genes are TRBV19 and TRBJ2-7; 11 bases align to TRBD2. The V segment lost 5 bases and the J segment 7 bases; nucleotides outside the gene matches: 4. CDR1 and CDR2 (germline): LNHDA, SQIVND (reference sequence). The CDR3 covers 13 residues. CDR3 bases: TGTGCCAGTAGTGTGCTAGCGGGAGGAGAGCAGTACGTC. Its translation: CASSVLAGGEQYV.

This clone was observed a handful of times. The chain uses TRBV7-2 and TRBJ2-6; D is unresolved. The germline V gene has CDR1 SGHTA and CDR2 FQGNSA. With 5 bases removed from V and 0 bases from J, the gap between germline ends came to 8 bases. The CDR3 has 15 residues. The chain's CDR3 is CASSPTVSGANVLTF. The CDR3 bases are TGTGCCAGCAGCCCGACGGTCTCTGGGGCCAACGTCCTGACTTTC.

This clone came up a few times. CDR3 amino acids: CASSWGPNQPQHF. CDR3 DNA sequence: TGCGCCAGCAGCTGGGGCCCCAATCAGCCCCAGCATTTT. The rearrangement links TRBV5-1 to TRBJ1-5; TRBD1 might be the D (5 bases). The CDR3 has 13 amino acids. V was clipped by 3 bases and J by 3 bases, with 7 bases between them. Germline lookup yields CDR1 SGHRS and CDR2 YFSETQ.

A note on this clone: A much more abundant neighbour one base away suggests this may be a read error. The chain employs TRBV7-4 and TRBJ2-3, with D possibly being TRBD1 or TRBD2 (6 bases each). Germline V gene lookup returns CDR1 SGHVT and CDR2 SQSDAQ. The CDR3 totals 14 residues. Trimming took off 1 base at V and 5 bases at J, with 10 bases between the two ends. The CDR3 DNA reads TGTGCCAGCAGCTTAGGGGGGGCCCTAGATACGCAGTATTTT. This encodes CASSLGGALDTQYF.

This clone came up a few times. The V gene is TRBV6-1, the J gene TRBJ2-1, with D perhaps matching TRBD2 (6 bases). Deletions cut 6 bases from V and 3 bases from J, with 15 bases between. The germline V gene encodes CDR1 MNHNS and CDR2 SASEGT. CDR3 length: 15 amino acids. The CDR3 region is CASRRDPSIYNEQFF. CDR3 bases: TGTGCCAGCAGGCGGGACCCATCTATCTACAATGAGCAGTTCTTC.

Worth noting for this clone: One junction end does not reproduce the germline sequence, and a read error may be involved. V and J are TRBV5-1 and TRBJ2-5; 8 nucleotides agree with TRBD2. Germline V gene data show CDR1 as SGHRS and CDR2 as YFSETQ. This CDR3 is 15 amino acids long. In DNA, the CDR3 is TGTGCCAGCAGCTTAAGCGGGAGCTTTGGGGAGACCCAGTACTTC. The encoded protein is CASSLSGSFGETQYF.

DNA for the CDR3: TGTGCCAGCGCCTCGACAGGGGTGAGGGCTTTCTTT. Protein sequence: CASASTGVRAFF. The rearrangement joins TRBV19 to TRBJ1-1; TRBD1 matches 8 bases. J gave up 11 bases and V 9 bases, and 11 bases lay outside the gene matches. This CDR3 has 12 residues. Germline CDR1 and CDR2: LNHDA and SQIVND (reference sequence).

This clone was seen at least ten times. The chain combines TRBV14 with TRBJ1-2; perhaps TRBD1 as D (5 bases). Germline V gene sequence: CDR1 SGHDN, CDR2 FVKESK. Trimming shortened V by 5 bases and J by 8 bases, and 21 bases separated the two germline ends. The CDR3 is 15 residues long. Here the CDR3 reads CASSKHGAPLVGYTF. CDR3 sequence (DNA): TGTGCCAGCAGCAAACACGGGGCCCCCCTCGTGGGCTACACCTTC.

The chain recombines TRBV15 with TRBJ2-4; D gene uncertain. Trimming removed 8 bases at V and 2 bases at J, with 13 bases between. The CDR3 is 14 amino acids. Germline V lookup: CDR1 LNHNV, CDR2 YYDKDF (reference sequence). The CDR3: CATSSTGTKNIQYF. The CDR3 DNA sequence: TGTGCCACCTCCTCCACTGGGACCAAAAACATTCAGTACTTC.

This chain joins TRBV4-1 and TRBJ2-5; possibly TRBD1 or TRBD2 for D (5 bases each). V lost 2 bases to trimming and J lost 4 bases, with 14 bases between them. The germline V gene has CDR1 MGHRA and CDR2 YSYEKL. The CDR3 loop spans 15 amino acids. CDR3 sequence (DNA): TGCGCCAGCAGCCAAACGCCCGGGACCGGAGAGACCCAGTACTTC. Protein: CASSQTPGTGETQYF.